One sample yielded the 4 T cell receptor beta chains listed below, sequenced in a study of shared clonotypes between healthy human individuals. Only in-frame clones appear in the TCRdb table, and some are missing; sequencing was by immunoSEQ multiplex PCR. The sample includes hundreds of thousands of clones, 55% to 75% of them seen just once. The source material was memory CD4+ T cells sorted from blood. This sample's subset: CD45RA-negative fraction. These receptors all come from a woman aged 25 to 39 in good health.

The CDR3 loop reads CASTEKGNEQFF. The CDR3, as DNA: TGTGCCAGCACCGAAAAGGGCAATGAGCAGTTCTTC. The V call is TRBV7-8, the J call TRBJ2-1; D remains ambiguous. V was cut by 7 bases and J by 6 bases, with 10 bases left in between. The germline CDR1 and CDR2 sequences are SGHVS and FQNEAQ. CDR3 length equals 12 residues.

V and J are TRBV28 and TRBJ1-2, with D possibly matching TRBD1 (6 bases). The germline gives CDR1 MDHEN, CDR2 SYDVKM. With 7 bases removed from V and 4 bases from J, the gap between germline ends came to 19 bases. The CDR3 runs to 15 residues. The CDR3 loop is CASTSPGAPGYGYTF. CDR3 in DNA: TGTGCCAGCACCTCACCGGGGGCGCCAGGCTATGGCTACACCTTC.

V usage is TRBV18 and J usage is TRBJ2-3; D might be TRBD2 (6 bases). Germline loops: CDR1 KGHSH, CDR2 LQKENI. V was cut by 8 bases and J by 2 bases, with 8 bases left in between. This CDR3 has 12 residues. CDR3 protein: CASRETTDTQYF. CDR3 DNA sequence: TGTGCCAGCCGGGAGACCACAGATACGCAGTATTTT.

This clone was observed a single time. This rearrangement joins TRBV2 to TRBJ1-1; possibly TRBD1 for D (6 bases). The CDR3 totals 13 residues. The germline V gene encodes CDR1 SNHLY and CDR2 FYNNEI. Between the trimmed V and J ends, which lost 5 bases and 3 bases, there was a span of 10 bases. The CDR3 nucleotides are TGTGCCAGCAGTCCGGACAGCTACACTGAAGCTTTCTTT. It codes for CASSPDSYTEAFF.